The clone carrying this T cell receptor beta chain was detected a few times. Its target is unknown. This sample was taken from a study of cytomegalovirus exposure and HLA in healthy donors. Overall study findings and caveats: Most of the CMV-associated TCR beta chains (in a later analysis) appeared to be HLA-restricted. A later analysis found TCR association rates differed by HLA locus, highest for DRB1 and lowest for HLA-C. Sequencing likely produced, as an artifact, a cluster of highly shared sequence variants. Indistinguishable V segments such as TRBV6-2 and TRBV6-3 were excluded.

From germline, CDR1 is SGHRS and CDR2 YFSETQ. Trimming removed 0 bases at V and 5 bases at J, with 12 bases between. This CDR3 region has 14 residues. Primers: 60 Vbeta forward and 13 Jbeta reverse. The protocol was immunoSEQ multiplex PCR, while the TCRdb copy is restricted to in-frame clones and leaves out a portion. The profile shows about 83,000 clones, less than 85% of them singletons. The specimen was PBMCs. This TCR was sampled from a man between 60 and 70 years old in good health and CMV-seronegative. The chain carries TRBV5-1 and TRBJ2-7; D is possibly TRBD1 (5 bases). The CDR3 loop is CASSLEAQGNEQYF. The CDR3 nucleotides read TGCGCCAGCAGCTTGGAAGCGCAGGGAAACGAGCAGTACTTC. Supplemented by reference TRBV5-1 and TRBJ2-7, the full variable domain reads KAGVTQTPRYLIKTRGQQVTLSCSPISGHRSVSWYQQTPGQGLQFLFEYFSETQRNKGNFPGRFSGRQFSNSRSEMNVSTLELGDSALYLCASSLEAQGNEQYFGPGTRLTVT.